This T cell receptor (beta chain) was sequenced during a study of Ad26.COV2.S vaccination and SARS-CoV-2 variants. Study in general: Intramuscularly, Ad26.COV2.S was given either once or twice, 56 days apart.

The method was immunoSEQ multiplex PCR; TCRdb's version includes in-frame clones alone and lacks a portion of them. The sample records a few hundred thousand clones, over 75% being singletons. Germline loops: CDR1 SGHAT, CDR2 FQNNGV. With V trimmed by 4 bases and J by 8 bases, 6 bases remained unmatched. The CDR3 extends over 15 amino acids. Treatment described: roughly 18 received Ad26.COV2.S at low or high dose, single or two shots; roughly five received placebo; per-sample allocation not given. Sampling was performed 63 days after the first vaccine or placebo injection. Sequenced material: peripheral blood, taken in a trial of Ad26.COV2.S vaccine versus placebo. This TCR came from a person aged 18-60 years who received the Ad26.COV2.S COVID-19 vaccine or a placebo. This chain joins TRBV11-2 and TRBJ1-5; 12 nucleotides align to TRBD1. The CDR3 reads CASSWTGTGGEPQHF. CDR3 bases: TGTGCCAGCAGCTGGACCGGGACAGGGGGCGAGCCCCAGCATTTT.